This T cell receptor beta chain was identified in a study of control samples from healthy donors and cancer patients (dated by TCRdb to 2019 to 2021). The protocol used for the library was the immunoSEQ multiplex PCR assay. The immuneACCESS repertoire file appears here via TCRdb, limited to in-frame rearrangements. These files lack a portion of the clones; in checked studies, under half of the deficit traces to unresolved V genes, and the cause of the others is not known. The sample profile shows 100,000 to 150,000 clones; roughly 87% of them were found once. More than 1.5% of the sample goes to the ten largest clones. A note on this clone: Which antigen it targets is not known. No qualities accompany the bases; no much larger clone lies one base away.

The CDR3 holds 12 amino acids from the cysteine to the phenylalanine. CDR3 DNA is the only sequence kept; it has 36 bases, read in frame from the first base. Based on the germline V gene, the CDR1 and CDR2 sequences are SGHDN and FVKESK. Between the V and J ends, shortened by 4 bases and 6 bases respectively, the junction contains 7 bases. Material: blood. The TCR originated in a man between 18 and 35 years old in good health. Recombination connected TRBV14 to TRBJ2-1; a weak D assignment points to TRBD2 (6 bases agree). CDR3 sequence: CASSRLGNEQFF. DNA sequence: TGTGCCAGCAGCCGACTAGGCAATGAGCAGTTCTTC.